Below, 23 T cell receptor beta chains from the same sample are listed, as sequenced in a study of cytomegalovirus exposure and HLA in healthy donors. The PCR was carried out with 60 Vbeta primers and 13 Jbeta primers. The data were produced by immunoSEQ multiplex PCR, yet TCRdb's version contains in-frame clones alone and is incomplete. The sample records approximately 190,000 clones, over 65% being singletons. Sample: PBMCs. The receptors come from a man aged 35-49 years in good health and CMV-seropositive.

This clone was counted once. The chain joins TRBV7-9 to TRBJ1-1, with TRBD1 matching 7 bases. V shed 2 bases, J shed 6 bases, and the junction held 6 bases outside the gene matches. From germline, CDR1 is SEHNR and CDR2 FQNEAQ (reference sequence). The CDR3 is made up of 14 amino acids. The CDR3 DNA sequence: TGTGCCAGCAGCTTAAGGCAGGGGGGACCTGAAGCTTTCTTT. It specifies CASSLRQGGPEAFF.

The chain recombines TRBV11-2 with TRBJ2-6; no clear D gene. This CDR3 contains 13 residues. The germline V and J ends were trimmed by 6 bases and 1 base, with 4 bases remaining between them. The germline V gene has CDR1 SGHAT and CDR2 FQNNGV. For the CDR3, the DNA is TGTGCCAGCAGAATATCTGGGGCCAACGTCCTGACTTTC. Protein sequence: CASRISGANVLTF.

The J gene is TRBJ2-7, the V gene TRBV27; D unclear. Germline V gene data show CDR1 as MNHEY and CDR2 as SMNVEV (reference sequence). The germline V and J ends were trimmed by 0 bases and 2 bases, with 5 bases remaining between them. This CDR3 has 13 amino acids. Written as DNA, the CDR3 is TGTGCCAGCAGTTTATCGCGCACCTACGAGCAGTACTTC. This encodes CASSLSRTYEQYF.

This clone has a single count. The V gene is TRBV5-1, the J gene TRBJ2-4, with D perhaps matching TRBD1 (7 bases). CDR1 and CDR2 from the germline V gene are SGHRS and YFSETQ. V shed 1 base and J shed 0 bases, with 14 bases lying between them. The CDR3 consists of 17 residues. CDR3 amino acids: CASSLLGGGPAKNIQYF. The CDR3 DNA follows: TGCGCCAGCAGCTTGTTAGGAGGGGGCCCAGCCAAAAACATTCAGTACTTC.

This sequence joins TRBV28 and TRBJ1-4, with D hard to call. V was shortened by 4 bases and J by 3 bases, with 12 bases between the two germline ends. In germline, CDR1 is MDHEN, CDR2 SYDVKM. This CDR3 contains 15 residues. The CDR3 is CASSSPDGANEKLFF. CDR3 coding DNA: TGTGCCAGCAGTTCCCCGGACGGGGCTAATGAAAAACTGTTTTTT. Full variable domain (outside the CDR3, taken from reference TRBV28 and TRBJ1-4): DVKVTQSSRYLVKRTGEKVFLECVQDMDHENMFWYRQDPGLGLRLIYFSYDVKMKEKGDIPEGYSVSREKKERFSLILESASTNQTSMYLCASSSPDGANEKLFFGSGTQLSVL.

The CDR3 coding sequence is TGTGCCAGCAGCCCAGGGACTATTAACACCGGGGAGCTGTTTTTT. It codes for CASSPGTINTGELFF. The chain links TRBV4-2 to TRBJ2-2, with 7 bases that match TRBD2. The CDR3 loop spans 15 amino acids. The germline V gene encodes CDR1 LGHNA and CDR2 YNFKEQ. V dropped 4 bases and J dropped 2; count of bases not matched to a gene: 4.

This sequence joins TRBV19 and TRBJ2-7; maybe TRBD2 (6 bases). The CDR3 has 13 amino acids. Trimming pared 5 bases from V and 3 bases from J, leaving 11 bases between. Germline CDR1 is LNHDA and CDR2 is SQIVND (reference sequence). CDR3 nucleotides: TGTGCCAGTAGTGCGGGACTCCACTACGAGCAGTACTTC. It translates to CASSAGLHYEQYF. Using reference TRBV19 and TRBJ2-7 for the parts outside the CDR3, the full variable domain is DGGITQSPKYLFRKEGQNVTLSCEQNLNHDAMYWYRQDPGQGLRLIYYSQIVNDFQKGDIAEGYSVSREKKESFPLTVTSAQKNPTAFYLCASSAGLHYEQYFGPGTRLTVT.

This chain joins TRBV27 and TRBJ2-3, with TRBD2 as a possible D gene (5 bases). Germline V gene sequence: CDR1 MNHEY, CDR2 SMNVEV (reference sequence). This CDR3 contains 16 residues. Between the trimmed V and J ends, which lost 2 bases and 0 bases, there was a span of 12 bases. DNA of the CDR3: TGTGCCAGCAGTTTACTGCGGGTAGCTAGCACAGATACGCAGTATTTT. Its protein is CASSLLRVASTDTQYF.

The J gene is TRBJ2-7, the V gene TRBV7-2; the match to TRBD2 covers 13 bases. V was clipped by 8 bases and J by 7 bases; unmatched bases: 8. Germline-derived CDR1 and CDR2 are SGHTA and FQGNSA. This CDR3 contains 14 residues. In DNA form, the CDR3 reads TGTGCCAGCGGACTAGCGGGGGCCCTTGGGGAGCAGTACTTC. Protein sequence: CASGLAGALGEQYF.

The V and J genes are TRBV7-2 and TRBJ2-5; the D is unclear. The V end was cut by 4 bases, the J end by 3 bases, with 3 bases between. The CDR3 is 11 amino acids. Germline V gene sequence: CDR1 SGHTA, CDR2 FQGNSA. The CDR3 bases are TGTGCCAGCAGCTCCAAAGAGACCCAGTACTTC. The encoded protein is CASSSKETQYF.

This rearrangement joins TRBV5-1 to TRBJ2-2, with 10 bases identical to TRBD1. Looked up from germline, CDR1 is SGHRS and CDR2 is YFSETQ. This CDR3 spans 15 amino acids. The V gene end was trimmed by 4 bases and the J gene end by 5 bases; junction bases not matched to a gene: 5. The CDR3: CASSADRGVTGELFF. In DNA, the CDR3 is TGCGCCAGCAGCGCGGACAGGGGGGTGACCGGGGAGCTGTTTTTT. The full variable domain, in which reference TRBV5-1 and TRBJ2-2 provide the parts outside the CDR3, is KAGVTQTPRYLIKTRGQQVTLSCSPISGHRSVSWYQQTPGQGLQFLFEYFSETQRNKGNFPGRFSGRQFSNSRSEMNVSTLELGDSALYLCASSADRGVTGELFFGEGSRLTVL.

The V and J genes are TRBV7-9 and TRBJ2-1; 7 positions match TRBD2. V shed 7 bases and J 0 bases; nucleotides not matched to a gene: 6. Germline values: CDR1 SEHNR, CDR2 FQNEAQ (reference sequence). CDR3 length: 15 residues. The CDR3 protein is CASNLGGSSYNEQFF. As DNA, the CDR3 is TGTGCCAGCAATTTGGGGGGGAGCTCCTACAATGAGCAGTTCTTC.

The V and J genes are TRBV6-4 and TRBJ2-2, with 8 bases fitting TRBD2. Trimming took 6 bases from V and 3 from J; bases not matched to a gene: 12. The length of the CDR3 is 17 residues. Germline CDR1 MRHNA, CDR2 SNTAGT. For the CDR3, the DNA is TGTGCCAGCAGCCCCGAGGGCCTAGCGGGTTACACCGGGGAGCTGTTTTTT. This sequence encodes CASSPEGLAGYTGELFF.

This clone has just a few counts. The V and J genes are TRBV29-1 and TRBJ1-2; TRBD1 agrees at 7 bases. Trimming removed 4 bases from V and 4 bases from J; junction bases left unmatched: 3. CDR1 is SQVTM and CDR2 is ANQGSEA in the germline V gene. There are 12 residues in the CDR3. In nucleotides, the CDR3 is TGCAGCGTTGGGGACAGCAGCTATGGCTACACCTTC. It specifies CSVGDSSYGYTF.

This clone has just one count. The gene calls are TRBV27 and TRBJ2-1, with a possible D match to TRBD2 (6 bases). Trimming took off 0 bases at V and 0 bases at J, with 12 bases between the two ends. The CDR3 totals 17 residues. Germline-derived CDR1 and CDR2 are MNHEY and SMNVEV (reference sequence). The chain's CDR3 is CASSLSMGDSSYNEQFF. DNA for the CDR3: TGTGCCAGCAGTTTATCGATGGGGGACTCCTCCTACAATGAGCAGTTCTTC.

CDR3 amino acids: CASSIVAGGGTEAFF. CDR3 DNA: TGTGCCAGTAGTATAGTAGCGGGGGGAGGAACTGAAGCTTTCTTT. J is TRBJ1-1 and V is TRBV19; weak D call: TRBD1 (5 bases). Trimming pared 1 base from V and 5 bases from J, leaving 14 bases between. CDR1 LNHDA and CDR2 SQIVND come from the germline V gene (reference sequence). This CDR3 region has 15 residues.

The chain has TRBV2 and TRBJ2-3; TRBD2 might be the D (5 bases). The germline CDR1 and CDR2 sequences are SNHLY and FYNNEI. Trimming shortened V by 3 bases and J by 2 bases, and 12 bases separated the two germline ends. The CDR3 runs to 15 residues. The CDR3 nucleotides are TGTGCCAGCAGTGATGAGGGATACTCCACAGATACGCAGTATTTT. Amino acids: CASSDEGYSTDTQYF.

The rearrangement uses TRBV7-8 and TRBJ1-1; tentative D call: TRBD1 (5 bases). Between the trimmed V and J ends, which lost 3 bases and 4 bases, there was a span of 15 bases. The CDR3 runs to 15 residues. Germline CDR1 is SGHVS and CDR2 is FQNEAQ. CDR3 DNA: TGTGCCAGCAGCTTGGAGGGGAGGGTGCCCACTGAAGCTTTCTTT. Amino acid sequence: CASSLEGRVPTEAFF.

J is TRBJ1-4 and V is TRBV5-6; no definite D call. Trimming took 4 bases from V and 2 from J, leaving 9 bases between them. This CDR3 has 14 residues. Germline CDR1 and CDR2: SGHDT and YYEEEE. CDR3 nucleotides: TGTGCCAGCAGCGACTCTAGGACTAATGAAAAACTGTTTTTT. Translation gives CASSDSRTNEKLFF.

The chain recombines TRBV11-2 with TRBJ1-2; a weak D match, TRBD1 (5 bases). The CDR3 runs 17 residues. Germline assignment: CDR1 SGHAT and CDR2 FQNNGV. The V end was cut by 5 bases, the J end by 0 bases, with 19 bases between. For the CDR3, the DNA is TGTGCCAGCAGCCCCCCTTTAGGGGCCGCCGCTAACTATGGCTACACCTTC. Protein: CASSPPLGAAANYGYTF.

The chain uses TRBV18 and TRBJ2-5, with 8 bases lining up with TRBD1. The ends lost 3 bases at V and 0 bases at J; junction bases unmatched: 0. The germline CDR1 and CDR2 sequences are KGHSH and LQKENI. The CDR3 sequence is 14 residues long. The CDR3 loop is CASSPTGDQETQYF. The CDR3 coding sequence is TGTGCCAGCTCACCGACAGGGGACCAAGAGACCCAGTACTTC.

This chain links TRBV19 with TRBJ1-5, with 8 bases aligning to TRBD1. Germline V gives CDR1 LNHDA, CDR2 SQIVND (reference sequence). The CDR3 consists of 15 residues. Germline trimming cut 1 base from V and 5 bases from J; bases unmatched to any gene: 4. CDR3 nucleotides: TGTGCCAGTAGTATAGCTGAGACAGGGGATCAGCCCCAGCATTTT. Translated, it gives CASSIAETGDQPQHF.

CDR3 sequence (DNA): TGTGCCAGCAGCTCAAGGACATCGGGAGATGGCTACACCTTC. It yields the protein CASSSRTSGDGYTF. This chain uses TRBV7-9 with TRBJ1-2, with D possibly TRBD1 on 5 matching bases. Between the trimmed V and J ends, which lost 4 bases and 6 bases, there was a span of 15 bases. The germline CDR1 and CDR2 sequences are SEHNR and FQNEAQ (reference sequence). The CDR3 sequence is 14 residues long.